Below, 8 T cell receptor beta chains from the same sample are listed, as sequenced in a study of T cell responses to AZD1222 COVID-19 vaccine. TCRdb's table, derived via immunoSEQ multiplex PCR, lists solely in-frame clones and lacks some. This table has some 170,000 clones, around nine tenths appearing once. The sample here was peripheral blood, taken on day 0 of AZD1222 vaccination. The receptors were gathered from an adult in good health.

V gene TRBV6-1 combines with J gene TRBJ1-1; 7 positions agree with TRBD1. The CDR3 contains 14 residues. Germline loops: CDR1 MNHNS, CDR2 SASEGT. V gave up 1 base and J gave up 4 bases; unmatched junction bases: 3. CDR3 nucleotides: TGTGCCAGCAGTGAAGGTGACAGGGTCACTGAAGCTTTCTTT. Protein sequence: CASSEGDRVTEAFF.

This chain uses TRBV21-1 with TRBJ2-1; TRBD2 is the table's D call and was not checked against the DNA. TRBV21-1 is a listed pseudogene. The CDR3 is 17 amino acids. CDR3 DNA sequence: TGTGCCAGCAGCAAAGGTAAGCGGGGGGGACCCTACAATGAGCAGTTCTTC. It is translated as CASSKGKRGGPYNEQFF.

The chain links TRBV27 to TRBJ2-1, with no clear D. CDR1 and CDR2 (germline): MNHEY, SMNVEV (reference sequence). Trimming took off 5 bases at V and 8 bases at J, with 16 bases between the two ends. This CDR3 contains 14 residues. In nucleotides, the CDR3 is TGTGCCAGCAGTGCTCTGTACGGAGACGATGAGCAGTTCTTC. It codes for CASSALYGDDEQFF.

This clone was seen a few times. In DNA, the CDR3 is TGTGCCAGCAGCTTGTTTCTTACGGACTATAGCAATCAGCCCCAGCATTTT. Residues: CASSLFLTDYSNQPQHF. The chain carries TRBV5-8 and TRBJ1-5; D unclear. Trimming took 1 base from V and 0 from J, leaving 14 bases between them. The CDR3 length is 17 residues. Germline values: CDR1 SGHTS, CDR2 YDEGEE.

DNA of the CDR3: TGTGCCAGTAGTATTGGTTTATCTGGAAACACCATATATTTT. It specifies CASSIGLSGNTIYF. The chain recombines TRBV19 with TRBJ1-3; no reliable D call. Germline lookup yields CDR1 LNHDA and CDR2 SQIVND (reference sequence). CDR3 length: 14 residues. With 3 bases removed from V and 1 base from J, the gap between germline ends came to 7 bases.

J is TRBJ2-2 and V is TRBV19; a possible D gene is TRBD2 (5 bases). Germline V lookup: CDR1 LNHDA, CDR2 SQIVND (reference sequence). This CDR3 region has 16 residues. V was pared by 4 bases and J by 3 bases, with 15 bases between. CDR3 sequence (DNA): TGTGCCAGTAGTACTCGGACGCTGCGGGACACCGGGGAGCTGTTTTTT. This sequence encodes CASSTRTLRDTGELFF.

The genes are TRBV30 and TRBJ1-1, with no clear D. Between the trimmed V and J ends, which lost 0 bases and 5 bases, there was a span of 13 bases. The CDR3 extends over 14 amino acids. Germline V gene data show CDR1 as GTSNPN and CDR2 as SVGIG (reference sequence). For the CDR3, the DNA is TGTGCCTGGAGTGTCGGACTTCTACAAACTGAAGCTTTCTTT. It codes for CAWSVGLLQTEAFF.

The chain recombines TRBV24-1 with TRBJ2-5; TRBD1 aligns across 7 bases. The CDR3 loop spans 15 amino acids. Losses at the gene ends were 3 bases for V and 5 bases for J; bases not matched to a gene: 8. The germline V gene encodes CDR1 KGHDR and CDR2 SFDVKD. CDR3 bases: TGTGCCACCAGTGATATGACAGGGTTGAGTGAGACCCAGTACTTC. It translates to CATSDMTGLSETQYF.